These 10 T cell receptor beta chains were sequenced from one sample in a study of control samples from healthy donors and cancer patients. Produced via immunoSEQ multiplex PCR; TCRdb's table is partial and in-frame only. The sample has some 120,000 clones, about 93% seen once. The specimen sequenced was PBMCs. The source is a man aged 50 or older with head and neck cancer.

CDR3 residues: CASSLATSGGAGELFF. In DNA form, the CDR3 reads TGTGCCAGCAGCTTAGCGACTAGCGGGGGCGCCGGGGAGCTGTTTTTT. The chain carries TRBV7-2 and TRBJ2-2, with 12 bases identical to TRBD2. Germline V gene sequence: CDR1 SGHTA, CDR2 FQGNSA. This CDR3 comprises 16 residues. V trimming: 0 bases; J trimming: 6 bases; junction bases outside the gene matches: 2.

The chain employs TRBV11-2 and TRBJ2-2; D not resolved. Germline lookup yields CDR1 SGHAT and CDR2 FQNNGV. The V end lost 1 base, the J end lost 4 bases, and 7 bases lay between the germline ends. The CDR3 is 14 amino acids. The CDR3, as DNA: TGTGCCAGCAGCTTAGCTACTCTCACCGGGGAGCTGTTTTTT. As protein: CASSLATLTGELFF.

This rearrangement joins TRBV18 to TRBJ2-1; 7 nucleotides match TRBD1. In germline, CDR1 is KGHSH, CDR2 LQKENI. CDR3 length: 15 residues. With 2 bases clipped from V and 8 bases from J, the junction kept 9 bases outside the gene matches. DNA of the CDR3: TGTGCCAGCTCACCATCCGGACAGGAATGGGATGAGCAGTTCTTC. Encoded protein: CASSPSGQEWDEQFF.

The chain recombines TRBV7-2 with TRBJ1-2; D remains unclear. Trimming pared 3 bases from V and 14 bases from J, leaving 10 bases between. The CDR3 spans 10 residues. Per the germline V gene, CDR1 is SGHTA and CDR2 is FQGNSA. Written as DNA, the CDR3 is TGTGCCAGCAGCTTTCCCTCAGTAACCTTC. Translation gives CASSFPSVTF.

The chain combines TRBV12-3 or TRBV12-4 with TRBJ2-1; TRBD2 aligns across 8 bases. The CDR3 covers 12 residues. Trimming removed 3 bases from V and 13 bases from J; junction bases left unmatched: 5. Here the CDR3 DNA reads TGTGCCAGCAGTTTTGGCGGGGGGTCACAGTTCTTC. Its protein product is CASSFGGGSQFF.

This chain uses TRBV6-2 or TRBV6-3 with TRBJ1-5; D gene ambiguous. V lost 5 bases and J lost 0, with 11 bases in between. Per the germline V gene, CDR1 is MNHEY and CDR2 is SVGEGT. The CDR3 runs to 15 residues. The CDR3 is CASSGGPDSNQPQHF. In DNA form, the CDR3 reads TGTGCCAGCAGTGGCGGGCCAGATAGCAATCAGCCCCAGCATTTT.

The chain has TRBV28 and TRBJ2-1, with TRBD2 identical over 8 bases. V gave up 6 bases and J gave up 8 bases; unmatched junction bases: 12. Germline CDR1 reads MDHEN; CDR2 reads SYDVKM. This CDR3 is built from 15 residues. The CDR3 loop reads CASSPRGGRDDEQFF. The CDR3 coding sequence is TGTGCCAGCAGCCCCCGGGGGGGTCGGGACGATGAGCAGTTCTTC.

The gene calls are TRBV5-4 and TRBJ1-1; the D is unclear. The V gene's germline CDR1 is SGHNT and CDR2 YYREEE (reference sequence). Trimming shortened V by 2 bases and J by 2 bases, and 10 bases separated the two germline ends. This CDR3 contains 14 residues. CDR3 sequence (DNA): TGTGCCAGCAGCTTAGGGAAGATAAACACTGAAGCTTTCTTT. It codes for CASSLGKINTEAFF. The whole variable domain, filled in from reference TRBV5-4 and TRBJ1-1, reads ETGVTQSPTHLIKTRGQQVTLRCSSQSGHNTVSWYQQALGQGPQFIFQYYREEENGRGNFPPRFSGLQFPNYSSELNVNALELDDSALYLCASSLGKINTEAFFGQGTRLTVV.

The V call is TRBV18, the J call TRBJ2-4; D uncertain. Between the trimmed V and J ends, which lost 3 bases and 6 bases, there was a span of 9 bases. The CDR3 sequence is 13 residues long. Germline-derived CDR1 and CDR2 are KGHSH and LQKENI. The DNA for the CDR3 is TGTGCCAGCTCACCGACGGGCTCAAACATTCAGTACTTC. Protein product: CASSPTGSNIQYF.

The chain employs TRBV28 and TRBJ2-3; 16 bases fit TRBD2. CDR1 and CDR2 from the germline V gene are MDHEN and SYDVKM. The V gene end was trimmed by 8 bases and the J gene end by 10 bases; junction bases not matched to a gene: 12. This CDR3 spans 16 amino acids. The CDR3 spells CASHEGLAGGPEAQYF. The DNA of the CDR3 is TGTGCCAGCCACGAGGGACTAGCGGGGGGGCCGGAGGCGCAGTATTTT.